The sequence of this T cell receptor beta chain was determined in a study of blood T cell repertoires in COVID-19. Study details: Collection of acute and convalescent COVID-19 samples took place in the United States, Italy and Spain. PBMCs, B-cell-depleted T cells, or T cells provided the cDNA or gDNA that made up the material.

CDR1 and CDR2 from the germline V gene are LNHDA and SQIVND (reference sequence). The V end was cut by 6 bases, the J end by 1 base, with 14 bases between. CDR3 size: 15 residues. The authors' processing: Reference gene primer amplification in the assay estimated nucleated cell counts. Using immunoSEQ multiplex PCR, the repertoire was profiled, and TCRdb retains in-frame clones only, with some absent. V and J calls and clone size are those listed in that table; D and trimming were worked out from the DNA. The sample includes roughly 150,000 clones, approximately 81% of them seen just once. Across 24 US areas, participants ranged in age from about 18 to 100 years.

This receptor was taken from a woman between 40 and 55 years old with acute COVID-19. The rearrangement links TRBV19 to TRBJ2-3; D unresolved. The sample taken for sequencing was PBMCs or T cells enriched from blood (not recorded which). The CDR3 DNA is TGTGCCAGTAGGCCATTGGGCGCAGGCACAGATACGCAGTATTTT. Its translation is CASRPLGAGTDTQYF.